The 26 T cell receptor beta chains listed next were all sequenced from one sample in a study of blood T cells in healthy people across ages. Primers used in a second PCR of about 7 to 11 cycles were a sample-barcoded 5' primer and a J-beta primer mix. MiXCR, applied by TCRdb to the 5' RACE reads, yields one record per CDR3 protein. Counted here are some 860,000 distinct CDR3 sequences, 56% occurring once; the ten biggest clones make up around 24%. The sequenced material came from blood. Receptor source: a man between 35 and 55 years old in good health.

The V and J genes are TRBV3-1 and TRBJ1-2; 8 bases agree with TRBD1. Germline V gene sequence: CDR1 LGHDT, CDR2 YNNKEL (reference sequence). The CDR3 extends over 17 amino acids. V shed 4 bases, J shed 8 bases, and the junction held 18 bases outside the gene matches. The CDR3 bases are TGTGCCAGCAGCCTATTGCCGTTAACCCAGGGGGCCCTGGGCTACACCTTC. Its translation: CASSLLPLTQGALGYTF.

The chain carries TRBV3-1 and TRBJ2-5; D tentatively reads TRBD1 or TRBD2 (6 bases each). Between the trimmed V and J ends, which lost 0 bases and 0 bases, there was a span of 14 bases. The germline V gene encodes CDR1 LGHDT and CDR2 YNNKEL (reference sequence). The CDR3 covers 17 residues. CDR3 coding DNA: TGTGCCAGCAGCCAAGAGACGCAGGGGAGGTACCAAGAGACCCAGTACTTC. Protein: CASSQETQGRYQETQYF.

The CDR3 is CASNLDRGLDSYGYTF. For the CDR3, the DNA is TGTGCCAGCAACCTAGACAGGGGCTTAGATTCCTATGGCTACACCTTC. J is TRBJ1-2 and V is TRBV6-6, with TRBD1 matching over 8 bases. CDR1 MNHNY and CDR2 SVGAGI come from the germline V gene (reference sequence). The J segment lost 4 bases and the V segment lost 7 bases, leaving 14 bases of the junction unmatched. This CDR3 is built from 16 residues.

The rearrangement links TRBV20-1 to TRBJ1-1, with D perhaps TRBD1 (5 bases). Germline lookup yields CDR1 DFQATT and CDR2 SNEGSKA (reference sequence). Trimming shortened V by 3 bases and J by 4 bases, and 15 bases separated the two germline ends. CDR3 length equals 14 residues. DNA of the CDR3: TGCAGTGCTAGCGGCAGGGTTGGGATCACTGAAGCTTTCTTT. Translating it yields CSASGRVGITEAFF.

The gene calls are TRBV12-3 or TRBV12-4 and TRBJ1-1, with no clear D. The CDR3 spans 13 residues. Between the trimmed V and J ends, which lost 5 bases and 8 bases, there was a span of 15 bases. CDR3 protein: CASSLNHMIEAFF. The CDR3 nucleotides are TGTGCCAGCAGTCTAAACCACATGATCGAAGCTTTCTTT.

The chain is built from TRBV25-1 and TRBJ2-3; D not resolved. The CDR3 runs 13 residues. CDR1 MGHDK and CDR2 SYGVNS come from the germline V gene. V shed 2 bases and J shed 3 bases, with 6 bases lying between them. The CDR3 nucleotides read TGTGCCAGCAGTGAACACGCTACAGATACGCAGTATTTT. Encoded protein: CASSEHATDTQYF.

CDR3 in DNA: TGTGCCAGCAGCCAAGATCAAGCTTACTACGAGCAGTACTTC. Protein product: CASSQDQAYYEQYF. This sequence joins TRBV3-1 and TRBJ2-7; D remains ambiguous. The V end lost 0 bases, the J end lost 3 bases, and 9 bases lay between the germline ends. This CDR3 region has 14 residues. Germline CDR1 reads LGHDT; CDR2 reads YNNKEL (reference sequence).

The gene calls are TRBV28 and TRBJ1-2; D gene unclear. The germline CDR1 and CDR2 sequences are MDHEN and SYDVKM. Trimming removed 6 bases at V and 0 bases at J, with 5 bases between. This CDR3 region has 12 residues. The CDR3 loop is CASRTSNYGYTF. CDR3 bases: TGTGCCAGCAGGACTTCTAACTATGGCTACACCTTC.

The rearrangement uses TRBV7-8 and TRBJ2-4; D is tentatively TRBD1 or TRBD2 (6 bases each). V dropped 4 bases and J dropped 0 bases, with 13 bases sitting between them. Germline V gives CDR1 SGHVS, CDR2 FQNEAQ. The CDR3 contains 16 residues. The CDR3 is CASSSEGGIAKNIQYF. CDR3 in DNA: TGTGCCAGCAGCTCAGAGGGGGGAATAGCCAAAAACATTCAGTACTTC.

The CDR3 DNA follows: TGCAGCGTTGAGGGGGGGATGAACACTGAAGCTTTCTTT. Its protein product is CSVEGGMNTEAFF. V and J are TRBV29-1 and TRBJ1-1; tentatively, D is TRBD1 (5 bases). The CDR3 covers 13 residues. Deletions cut 3 bases from V and 0 bases from J, with 8 bases between. Germline assignment: CDR1 SQVTM and CDR2 ANQGSEA.

This clonotype was seen a few times. V and J are TRBV29-1 and TRBJ2-3; unclear D gene. The CDR3 totals 13 residues. V was trimmed by 2 bases and J by 4 bases, leaving 10 bases between them. Per the germline V gene, CDR1 is SQVTM and CDR2 is ANQGSEA. CDR3 loop: CSVERVASDTQYF. CDR3 coding DNA: TGCAGCGTTGAAAGGGTCGCCTCAGATACGCAGTATTTT.

This CDR3 reads CASSSILSGGRWANVLTF. Written as DNA, the CDR3 is TGTGCCAGCAGTTCGATCCTAAGCGGGGGCCGCTGGGCCAACGTCCTGACTTTC. The chain employs TRBV27 and TRBJ2-6; 8 nucleotides match TRBD2. There are 18 residues in the CDR3. The V and J ends lost 4 bases and 5 bases, in that order; junction bases with no gene match: 13. In germline, CDR1 is MNHEY, CDR2 SMNVEV (reference sequence).

The genes are TRBV20-1 and TRBJ1-2; 7 nucleotides line up with TRBD1. Germline assignment: CDR1 DFQATT and CDR2 SNEGSKA (reference sequence). The junction had 12 bases not matched to a gene; V was cut back by 5 bases and J by 6 bases. The CDR3 extends over 14 amino acids. CDR3 in DNA: TGCAGTGCTTCTCCGACAGGGTCCTTGAATGGCTACACCTTC. The encoded protein is CSASPTGSLNGYTF.

The chain uses TRBV6-2 or TRBV6-3 and TRBJ2-7, with TRBD2 as a possible D gene (6 bases). Germline-derived CDR1 and CDR2 are MNHEY and SVGEGT. The V and J ends lost 3 bases and 0 bases respectively, with 21 bases between them. This CDR3 contains 18 residues. CDR3 loop: CASSYDGSRDFFSYEQYF. The CDR3 DNA sequence: TGTGCCAGCAGTTATGACGGATCGAGGGACTTCTTCTCCTACGAGCAGTACTTC.

CDR3 in DNA: TGCGCCAGCAGCCACCTACAAGGTGGTGGCGCTGAAGCTTTCTTT. It specifies CASSHLQGGGAEAFF. The chain is built from TRBV4-3 and TRBJ1-1; no reliable D call. Trimming took off 3 bases at V and 6 bases at J, with 17 bases between the two ends. The CDR3 length is 15 residues. From germline, CDR1 is LGHNA and CDR2 YSLEER.

The chain recombines TRBV10-3 with TRBJ1-2, with D tentatively TRBD1 (5 bases). This CDR3 is 15 amino acids long. CDR1 ENHRY and CDR2 SYGVKD come from the germline V gene. V was cut by 2 bases and J by 0 bases, with 10 bases left in between. CDR3 in DNA: TGTGCCATCAGTGAGGCAGGGAATCCTAACTATGGCTACACCTTC. This gives the protein CAISEAGNPNYGYTF.

The chain employs TRBV6-5 and TRBJ1-4; 10 nucleotides align to TRBD1. V lost 6 bases and J lost 8; bases outside the gene matches: 9. Germline V lookup: CDR1 MNHEY, CDR2 SVGAGI. CDR3 size: 15 residues. DNA for the CDR3: TGTGCCAGCAGGCGCCGGGACAGGGGAAAGGAAAAACTGTTTTTT. Translating it yields CASRRRDRGKEKLFF.

The V gene is TRBV20-1, the J gene TRBJ2-1, with TRBD2 identical over 13 bases. J gave up 4 bases and V 6 bases, and 3 bases lay outside the gene matches. CDR1 is DFQATT and CDR2 is SNEGSKA in the germline V gene (reference sequence). The CDR3 consists of 14 residues. For the CDR3, the DNA is TGCAGTGCGCAACTAGCGGGAGGGTACAATGAGCAGTTCTTC. The encoded protein is CSAQLAGGYNEQFF.

The DNA for the CDR3 is TGCGCCAGCAGCCCGGGGCACAGTGAACTAGATACGCAGTATTTT. As protein: CASSPGHSELDTQYF. This chain connects TRBV5-1 to TRBJ2-3; D assignment may be TRBD1 or TRBD2 (5 bases each). Germline CDR1 SGHRS, CDR2 YFSETQ. V shed 4 bases and J shed 5 bases, with 17 bases lying between them. The CDR3 is 15 amino acids.

The V gene is TRBV11-2, the J gene TRBJ2-2, with D perhaps matching TRBD1 (5 bases). Germline V gene data show CDR1 as SGHAT and CDR2 as FQNNGV. The CDR3 extends over 17 amino acids. V was shortened by 0 bases and J by 4 bases, with 15 bases between the two germline ends. In DNA, the CDR3 is TGTGCCAGCAGCTTAGATCGAAGGCGGACAAGCACCGGGGAGCTGTTTTTT. It yields the protein CASSLDRRRTSTGELFF.

V gene TRBV28 combines with J gene TRBJ2-7, with D maybe TRBD2 (6 bases). V lost 3 bases to trimming and J lost 5 bases, with 8 bases between them. Germline lookup yields CDR1 MDHEN and CDR2 SYDVKM. CDR3 length: 12 amino acids. CDR3 region: CASSFGGNEQYF. The CDR3 region has the DNA TGTGCCAGCAGTTTTGGGGGGAACGAGCAGTACTTC.

This sequence joins TRBV20-1 and TRBJ1-2, with D possibly matching TRBD1 (5 bases). The V end was cut by 5 bases, the J end by 8 bases, with 24 bases between. Germline-derived CDR1 and CDR2 are DFQATT and SNEGSKA (reference sequence). CDR3 length equals 15 residues. The CDR3 bases are TGCAGTGCTGGAGGAGGGGTCAGGCCAAGTGAGGGCTACACCTTC. Translating it yields CSAGGGVRPSEGYTF.

CDR3 protein: CASSPEGSGRLNTEAFF. Here the CDR3 DNA reads TGCGCCAGCAGCCCGGAGGGGTCCGGACGCCTGAACACTGAAGCTTTCTTT. V and J are TRBV5-1 and TRBJ1-1; weak D call: TRBD1 (5 bases). V was clipped by 4 bases and J by 0 bases, with 19 bases between them. The CDR3 consists of 17 residues. Germline assignment: CDR1 SGHRS and CDR2 YFSETQ.

This clonotype was seen ten or more times. The J gene is TRBJ2-1, the V gene TRBV7-9; D not resolved. The germline V gene encodes CDR1 SEHNR and CDR2 FQNEAQ (reference sequence). Trimming pared 2 bases from V and 15 bases from J, leaving 8 bases between. The CDR3 runs 10 residues. The CDR3 sequence: CASSLKNPFF. As DNA, the CDR3 is TGTGCCAGCAGCTTAAAGAACCCGTTCTTC.

The chain couples TRBV7-2 to TRBJ2-3; 9 bases match TRBD2. Germline V CDR1 and CDR2: SGHTA, FQGNSA. This CDR3 comprises 14 residues. V dropped 6 bases and J dropped 3; count of bases not matched to a gene: 4. In DNA, the CDR3 is TGTGCCAGCAGTAGCGGGAGTAGTACAGATACGCAGTATTTT. Translating gives CASSSGSSTDTQYF.

A few counts support this clonotype. This rearrangement joins TRBV12-3 or TRBV12-4 to TRBJ1-2, with TRBD1 matching 8 bases. The V and J ends lost 5 bases and 7 bases, in that order; junction bases with no gene match: 12. CDR3 size: 15 residues. CDR3 in amino acids: CASSQGASHWGGYTF. In DNA, the CDR3 is TGTGCCAGCAGTCAGGGGGCCTCCCATTGGGGTGGCTACACCTTC.